This T cell receptor (beta chain) is from a study of blood T cell repertoires in COVID-19. Losses at the gene ends were 1 base for V and 0 bases for J; bases not matched to a gene: 1. This CDR3 comprises 16 residues. In germline, CDR1 is KGHSH, CDR2 LQKENI. Sequenced by immunoSEQ multiplex PCR; TCRdb stores in-frame clones only, minus some. The sample has 97,000 or so clones, nearly 90% seen once. Source material: peripheral blood. The chain has TRBV18 and TRBJ2-2; the match to TRBD1 covers 8 bases. The receptor was isolated from a man over 45 with active COVID-19. The CDR3 DNA reads as TGTGCCAGCTCACCACGACAGGGGTCGAACACCGGGGAGCTGTTTTTT. Translated: CASSPRQGSNTGELFF. Full variable domain (rest looked up from reference TRBV18 and TRBJ2-2): NAGVMQNPRHLVRRRGQEARLRCSPMKGHSHVYWYRQLPEEGLKFMVYLQKENIIDESGMPKERFSAEFPKEGPSILRIQQVVRGDSAAYFCASSPRQGSNTGELFFGEGSRLTVL.